This T cell receptor (beta chain) was sequenced during a study of T cells after yellow fever vaccination. This clonotype showed up many times. One end of the junction does not line up with germline, which may come from a read error. TCRdb re-called the 5' RACE reads with MiXCR, one entry per CDR3 protein. This sample has 40,000 or so distinct CDR3 sequences, with roughly 6.4% found just once. CDR3 length equals 16 residues. CDR1 is SGHAT and CDR2 is FQNNGV in the germline V gene. The source of this sequence is a man aged 30 to 39 who received the YFV17D yellow fever vaccine. Sample: CD8+ T cells not binding an NS4B(214-222) dextramer, sorted from PBMCs, taken 45 days after the yellow fever booster vaccination. The rearrangement links TRBV11-2 to TRBJ2-2; 8 bases map to TRBD1. CDR3 residues: CASSFGQGSNIGELFF. The CDR3 coding sequence is TGTGCCAGCAGCTTCGGACAGGGTTCTAACATCGGGGAGCTGTTTTTT. Full variable domain (rest looked up from reference TRBV11-2 and TRBJ2-2): EAGVAQSPRYKIIEKRQSVAFWCNPISGHATLYWYQQILGQGPKLLIQFQNNGVVDDSQLPKDRFSAERLKGVDSTLKIQPAKLEDSAVYLCASSFGQGSNIGELFFGEGSRLTVL.